This T cell receptor (beta chain) was documented in a study of T cell responses to AZD1222 COVID-19 vaccine. Sequencing used immunoSEQ multiplex PCR; TCRdb keeps in-frame clones, though not all of them. This table holds approximately 35,000 clones, over 75% found once. The CDR3 is made up of 11 amino acids. Germline V lookup: CDR1 MDHEN, CDR2 SYDVKM. V was clipped by 1 base and J by 13 bases, with 10 bases between them. The V call is TRBV28, the J call TRBJ1-2; no reliable D call. This clonotype was sampled from an adult who received the AZD1222 COVID-19 vaccine. Sequenced material: peripheral blood, taken 28 days after the second AZD1222 dose. CDR3 residues: CASSLLWNATF. CDR3 nucleotide sequence: TGTGCCAGCAGTTTATTATGGAATGCCACCTTC.